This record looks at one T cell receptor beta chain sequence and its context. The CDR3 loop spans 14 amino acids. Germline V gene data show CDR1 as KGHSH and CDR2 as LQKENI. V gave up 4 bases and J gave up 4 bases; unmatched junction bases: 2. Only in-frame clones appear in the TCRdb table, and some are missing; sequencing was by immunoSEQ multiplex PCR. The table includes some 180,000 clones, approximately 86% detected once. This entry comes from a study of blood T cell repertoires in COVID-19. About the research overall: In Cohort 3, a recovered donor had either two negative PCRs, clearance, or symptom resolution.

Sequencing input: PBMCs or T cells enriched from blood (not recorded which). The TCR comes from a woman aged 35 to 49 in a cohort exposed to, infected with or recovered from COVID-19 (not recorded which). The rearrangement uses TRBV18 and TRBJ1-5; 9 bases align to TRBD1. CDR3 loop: CASSQTGGNQPQHF. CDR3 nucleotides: TGTGCCAGCTCACAGACAGGGGGGAATCAGCCCCAGCATTTT.